The next 14 T cell receptor beta chains were all read from a single sample in a study of blood T cell repertoires in COVID-19. Clones were read by immunoSEQ multiplex PCR, and TCRdb kept only the in-frame ones, dropping some. The data show about 180,000 clones, more than 70% seen once. Sequencing was carried out using PBMCs or T cells enriched from blood (not recorded which). The receptor set was obtained from a woman aged 25 to 39 who had recovered from COVID-19.

The chain uses TRBV6-5 and TRBJ2-7; 7 positions agree with TRBD2. The CDR3 covers 15 residues. After removal of 0 bases from V and 1 base from J, the junction contained 3 bases not matched to a gene. Germline loops: CDR1 MNHEY, CDR2 SVGAGI. This chain's CDR3 is CASSYSTAGSYEQYF. CDR3 nucleotide sequence: TGTGCCAGCAGTTACTCCACAGCGGGATCCTACGAGCAGTACTTC.

This chain uses TRBV6-2 or TRBV6-3 with TRBJ1-2; D not certain. CDR1 and CDR2 from the germline V gene are MNHEY and SVGEGT. This CDR3 has 13 residues. Trimming pared 2 bases from V and 2 bases from J, leaving 6 bases between. CDR3 loop: CASSYANNYGYTF. CDR3 in DNA: TGTGCCAGCAGTTACGCGAACAACTATGGCTACACCTTC.

The chain employs TRBV19 and TRBJ1-4, with 10 bases identical to TRBD1. The germline CDR1 and CDR2 sequences are LNHDA and SQIVND (reference sequence). The CDR3 has 16 residues. J was trimmed by 7 bases and V by 3 bases; bases with no gene match: 8. In DNA form, the CDR3 reads TGTGCCAGTAGTATCCGGCAGGGACAGGGGTCTGAAAAACTGTTTTTT. Translating gives CASSIRQGQGSEKLFF.

The chain is built from TRBV9 and TRBJ2-1, with 7 bases matching TRBD1. V lost 0 bases to trimming and J lost 10 bases; unmatched junction nucleotides: 10. CDR1 and CDR2 from the germline V gene are SGDLS and YYNGEE. CDR3 length equals 15 residues. CDR3 amino acids: CASSVDGQVLGEQFF. In DNA form, the CDR3 reads TGTGCCAGCAGCGTAGACGGACAGGTTTTGGGGGAGCAGTTCTTC. The variable domain in full, with the rest retrieved from reference TRBV9 and TRBJ2-1, is DSGVTQTPKHLITATGQRVTLRCSPRSGDLSVYWYQQSLDQGLQFLIQYYNGEERAKGNILERFSAQQFPDLHSELNLSSLELGDSALYFCASSVDGQVLGEQFFGPGTRLTVL.

The count of this clone is one. The chain links TRBV28 to TRBJ1-2, with 10 bases aligning to TRBD1. Per the germline V gene, CDR1 is MDHEN and CDR2 is SYDVKM. CDR3 length: 15 amino acids. V gave up 2 bases and J gave up 5 bases; unmatched junction bases: 5. CDR3 DNA: TGTGCCAGCAGTTTAGGACAGGGGGACGATTATGGCTACACCTTC. Its translation: CASSLGQGDDYGYTF.

The V call is TRBV5-8, the J call TRBJ1-2, with D uncertain. Germline CDR1 and CDR2: SGHTS and YDEGEE. V was pared by 1 base and J by 8 bases, with 12 bases between. The CDR3 extends over 13 amino acids. The CDR3 bases are TGTGCCAGCAGCTTGCCCCACTTTTGGGGCTACACCTTC. This codes for CASSLPHFWGYTF.

The chain joins TRBV3-1 (or the pseudogene TRBV3-2) to TRBJ2-1, with D possibly matching TRBD2 (5 bases). Trimming took 6 bases from V and 7 from J, leaving 16 bases between them. The CDR3 loop spans 14 amino acids. Germline CDR1 reads LGHDT; CDR2 reads YNNKEL (reference sequence). CDR3 residues: CASSKYDRDNEQFF. In DNA form, the CDR3 reads TGTGCCAGCAGTAAGTATGACCGGGATAATGAGCAGTTCTTC.

The chain has TRBV10-2 and TRBJ2-7; TRBD2 aligns across 10 bases. The CDR3 sequence is 15 residues long. Germline V gene sequence: CDR1 WSHSY, CDR2 SAAADI. Trimming cost V 4 bases and J 4 bases; bases outside gene matches: 7. CDR3 bases: TGCGCCAGCAGTGGATTTAGCGGGAGGACTTACGAGCAGTACTTC. The encoded protein is CASSGFSGRTYEQYF.

This chain links TRBV13 with TRBJ2-7; D perhaps matches TRBD2 (6 bases). Germline assignment: CDR1 PRHDT and CDR2 FYEKMQ (reference sequence). The CDR3 is 15 residues long. The ends were cut back, 3 bases at V and 1 base at J, with 13 bases in the middle. The DNA of the CDR3 is TGTGCCAGCAGCTTTTCCTCGGCGGGATCCTACGAGCAGTACTTC. Protein product: CASSFSSAGSYEQYF.

The chain uses TRBV9 and TRBJ1-4; 10 bases line up with TRBD1. Germline V gene data show CDR1 as SGDLS and CDR2 as YYNGEE. There are 17 residues in the CDR3. After removal of 2 bases from V and 5 bases from J, the junction contained 9 bases not matched to a gene. For the CDR3, the DNA is TGTGCCAGCAGCGTTGGTGTAGGGACAGGGGAGAATGAAAAACTGTTTTTT. This encodes CASSVGVGTGENEKLFF.

This clone occurred once. The chain couples TRBV18 to TRBJ1-6; 11 bases are shared with TRBD1. Germline CDR1 KGHSH, CDR2 LQKENI. V was pared by 3 bases and J by 12 bases, with 4 bases of the junction left unmatched. This CDR3 region has 14 residues. The CDR3 bases are TGTGCCAGCTCACCGGGACAGGGGGTTCTACCCCTCCACTTT. It specifies CASSPGQGVLPLHF.

The genes are TRBV28 and TRBJ1-2, with 7 bases that match TRBD1. V was pared by 5 bases and J by 4 bases, with 7 bases of the junction left unmatched. Germline CDR1 reads MDHEN; CDR2 reads SYDVKM. There are 14 residues in the CDR3. CDR3 region: CASSLLQGTYGYTF. The CDR3 bases are TGTGCCAGCAGTCTATTACAGGGGACCTATGGCTACACCTTC.

About this clone itself: A junction end diverges from the germline sequence, so it may reflect a read error. This chain connects TRBV15 to TRBJ2-7; 10 bases are a match to TRBD1. The CDR3 is 13 residues long. The germline V gene has CDR1 LNHNV and CDR2 YYDKDF (reference sequence). The CDR3 DNA follows: TGTGCCACCAGCAGGGCCGGGACAGGGGTGCTTGACTTC. Translated, it gives CATSRAGTGVLDF. Variable domain in full (rest from reference TRBV15 and TRBJ2-7): DAMVIQNPRYQVTQFGKPVTLSCSQTLNHNVMYWYQQKSSQAPKLLFHYYDKDFNNEADTPDNFQSRRPNTSFCFLDIRSPGLGDTAMYLCATSRAGTGVLDFGPGTRLTVT.

This chain links TRBV4-1 with TRBJ1-2, with 8 positions matching TRBD1. CDR3 size: 14 residues. Germline-derived CDR1 and CDR2 are MGHRA and YSYEKL. The trim removed 0 bases at V and 4 bases at J, leaving 1 base unmatched. The CDR3 loop reads CASSQDTGGYGYTF. Written as DNA, the CDR3 is TGCGCCAGCAGCCAAGATACAGGGGGCTATGGCTACACCTTC.